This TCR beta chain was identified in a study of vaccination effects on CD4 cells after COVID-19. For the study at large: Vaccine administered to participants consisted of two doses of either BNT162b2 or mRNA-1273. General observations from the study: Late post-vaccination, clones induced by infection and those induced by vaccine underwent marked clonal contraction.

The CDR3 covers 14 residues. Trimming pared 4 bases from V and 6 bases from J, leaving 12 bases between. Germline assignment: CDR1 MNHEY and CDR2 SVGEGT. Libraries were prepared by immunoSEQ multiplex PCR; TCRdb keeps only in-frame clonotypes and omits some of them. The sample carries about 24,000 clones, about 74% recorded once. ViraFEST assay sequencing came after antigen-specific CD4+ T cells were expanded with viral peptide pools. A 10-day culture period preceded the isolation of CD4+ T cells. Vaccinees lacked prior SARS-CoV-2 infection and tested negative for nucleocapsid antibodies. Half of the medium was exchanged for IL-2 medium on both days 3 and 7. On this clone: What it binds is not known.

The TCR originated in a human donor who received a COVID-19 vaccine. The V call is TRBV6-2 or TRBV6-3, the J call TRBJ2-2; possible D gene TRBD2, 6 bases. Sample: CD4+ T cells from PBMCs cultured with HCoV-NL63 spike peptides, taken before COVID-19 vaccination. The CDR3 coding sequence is TGTGCCAGCAGTTCGCCCCTAGCGTCCGGGGAGCTGTTTTTT. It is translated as CASSSPLASGELFF.